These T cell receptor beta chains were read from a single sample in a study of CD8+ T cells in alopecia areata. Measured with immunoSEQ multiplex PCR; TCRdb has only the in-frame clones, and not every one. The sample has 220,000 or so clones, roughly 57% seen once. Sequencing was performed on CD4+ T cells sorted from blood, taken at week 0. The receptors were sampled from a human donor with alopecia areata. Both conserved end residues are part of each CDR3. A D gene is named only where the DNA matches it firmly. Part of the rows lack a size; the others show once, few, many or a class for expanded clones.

TGTGCCAGCTCACCATGGGCACAATTTCAAGCCAAAAACATTCAGTACTTC	CASSPWAQFQAKNIQYF	TRBV18	TRBJ2-4	-	-
TGCGCCAGCAGCTTGATCCCTCACCGTAACACCGGGGAGCTGTTTTTT	CASSLIPHRNTGELFF	TRBV5-1	TRBJ2-2	-	-
TGCGCCAGCAGCTTCAGGGGTGAGAGTGAAAAACTGTTTTTT	CASSFRGESEKLFF	TRBV5-1	TRBJ1-4	-	once
TGTGCCTGGACCGGGACTAGCGGGAGAGCCAAAAACATTCAGTACTTC	CAWTGTSGRAKNIQYF	TRBV30	TRBJ2-4	TRBD2	-
TGTGCCACCAGCAGAGATGGGAATACTGAAGCTTTCTTT	CATSRDGNTEAFF	TRBV15	TRBJ1-1	-	-
TGTGCCAGCAGCCTCGGAGGGGCTGTTGAAAAACTGTTTTTT	CASSLGGAVEKLFF	TRBV7-2	TRBJ1-4	-	many
TGTGCCAGCAGTTTGGAGGGGCATGGGTCCTACGAGCAGTACTTC	CASSLEGHGSYEQYF	TRBV27	TRBJ2-7	-	-
TGTGCCAGCAGCCCGGCCGGGACAGGGGCCGGGGAGCTGTTTTTT	CASSPAGTGAGELFF	TRBV7-3	TRBJ2-2	TRBD1	-
TGTGCCAGCAGTTTATCTTCCCTCCCAACGTCCTACGAGCAGTACTTC	CASSLSSLPTSYEQYF	TRBV27	TRBJ2-7	-	-
TGTGCCAGCAGCCGACTAGCGTCTACAGATACGCAGTATTTT	CASSRLASTDTQYF	TRBV4-2	TRBJ2-3	TRBD2	-
TGTGCCAGCAGCGGCGAGAAGAGCAATCAGCCCCAGCATTTT	CASSGEKSNQPQHF	TRBV9	TRBJ1-5	-	few
TGTGCCAGCAAAGCAGGCCCCTCTAACTATGGCTACACCTTC	CASKAGPSNYGYTF	TRBV6-1	TRBJ1-2	-	few
TGTGCCAGCTCACCACCCTCCAAGGGAGAGACCCAGTACTTC	CASSPPSKGETQYF	TRBV18	TRBJ2-5	-	few
TGTGCCAGTTCCGGGACAGTCAATGAAAAACTGTTTTTT	CASSGTVNEKLFF	TRBV6-6	TRBJ1-4	TRBD1	few
TGCGCCAGCAGCTTGGCTGGTAACACCGGGGAGCTGTTTTTT	CASSLAGNTGELFF	TRBV5-1	TRBJ2-2	-	-
TGTGCGAACCGGGACAGGGGTGAAAAACTGTTTTTT	CANRDRGEKLFF	TRBV30	TRBJ1-4	TRBD1	-
TGTGCCAGCACCACTTATCTGGGTTCTGGGGCCAACGTCCTGACTTTC	CASTTYLGSGANVLTF	TRBV11-2	TRBJ2-6	-	-
TGCAGCGTCGCCGGACAGGGGGCGCAAGATACGCAGTATTTT	CSVAGQGAQDTQYF	TRBV29-1	TRBJ2-3	TRBD1	-
TGTGCCAGCAGTAGGGGATCGAACACCGGGGAGCTGTTTTTT	CASSRGSNTGELFF	TRBV6-5	TRBJ2-2	-	-
TGTGCCTGGACTGACTCTGGAAACACCATATATTTT	CAWTDSGNTIYF	TRBV30	TRBJ1-3	-	-
TGCGCCAGCAGCTCCTACCCGGGACAGGGGGCGCGGGGAGAGACCCAGTACTTC	CASSSYPGQGARGETQYF	TRBV5-1	TRBJ2-5	TRBD1	-
TGCAGCGTCGGAGAAAGTGGGAGCAATCAGCCCCAGCATTTT	CSVGESGSNQPQHF	TRBV29-1	TRBJ1-5	-	-
TGTGCCTGGAGAGCGACTCTCCCGACCTACAATGAGCAGTTCTTC	CAWRATLPTYNEQFF	TRBV30	TRBJ2-1	-	-
TGTGCCAGCAGCCGACCCCAGGGGGGTGAGCAGTTCTTC	CASSRPQGGEQFF	TRBV27	TRBJ2-1	-	-
TGCAGCGTTCTAAGAGGGACAGATACGCAGTATTTT	CSVLRGTDTQYF	TRBV29-1	TRBJ2-3	-	-
TGTGCCTGGAGGCCTCCGGGGGGGCCCGAGCAGTACTTC	CAWRPPGGPEQYF	TRBV30	TRBJ2-7	TRBD2	few
TGTGCCAGCACTACGGGACTAGCGGGCTACGAGCAGTACTTC	CASTTGLAGYEQYF	TRBV6-5	TRBJ2-7	TRBD2	-
TGTGCCAGCAGCTACGGAGGGTTAACGGAGACCCAGTACTTC	CASSYGGLTETQYF	TRBV7-9	TRBJ2-5	-	once
TGCGCCAGCAGCATTGATCTGGCCGGGGAGCTGTTTTTT	CASSIDLAGELFF	TRBV10-2	TRBJ2-2	-	-
TGTGCCAGCAGCATCAGGGATGGCACAGATACGCAGTATTTT	CASSIRDGTDTQYF	TRBV7-3	TRBJ2-3	-	-
TGTGCCAGCAGCCTGACCTCCTATAATTCACCCCTCCACTTT	CASSLTSYNSPLHF	TRBV9	TRBJ1-6	-	-
TGTGCCAGCAGTTCCCTAGCGGGGGGAATCTACGAGCAGTACTTC	CASSSLAGGIYEQYF	TRBV6-5	TRBJ2-7	TRBD2	-
TGTGCCAGCAGCACCTGGACCGGTAACTATGGCTACACCTTC	CASSTWTGNYGYTF	TRBV7-2	TRBJ1-2	-	-
TGTGCCTGGAGTCCACAGGGGAAACTGAGCAATCAGCCCCAGCATTTT	CAWSPQGKLSNQPQHF	TRBV30	TRBJ1-5	TRBD1	-
TGTGCCAGCAGCGAGGGCGGGAGAGACTCCTACGAGCAGTACTTC	CASSEGGRDSYEQYF	TRBV7-2	TRBJ2-7	TRBD2	once
TGCGCCAGCAGCCTTAGACTAGCGGGGGACTCCTACGAGCAGTACTTC	CASSLRLAGDSYEQYF	TRBV4-1	TRBJ2-7	TRBD2	few
TGCAGCGTTGAAGTGGGTTCTGGGGCCAACGTCCTGACTTTC	CSVEVGSGANVLTF	TRBV29-1	TRBJ2-6	-	few
TGTGCCAGCAGTGAATCGACCAGAAACGAGCAGTACTTC	CASSESTRNEQYF	TRBV25-1	TRBJ2-7	-	-
TGCAGCGTTTTTTGGGGAGAGAGTGAAAAACTGTTTTTT	CSVFWGESEKLFF	TRBV29-1	TRBJ1-4	-	-
TGTGCCAGCAGCCAAGATTGGACAGGTGACTATGGCTACACCTTC	CASSQDWTGDYGYTF	TRBV4-2	TRBJ1-2	TRBD1	-
TGCAGCGAGTCACAGGGGGTAGGCACTGAAGCTTTCTTT	CSESQGVGTEAFF	TRBV29-1	TRBJ1-1	TRBD1	once
TGTGCCTGGAGTGTCCTGGGTTACGAGCAGTACTTC	CAWSVLGYEQYF	TRBV30	TRBJ2-7	-	-
TGTGCCAGCAGTTACGGGGGACAGGGGTTTAATTCACCCCTCCACTTT	CASSYGGQGFNSPLHF	TRBV6-5	TRBJ1-6	TRBD1	-
TGTGCCAGCAGCGCAGGGACAGGGTATCAGCCCCAGCATTTT	CASSAGTGYQPQHF	TRBV9	TRBJ1-5	TRBD1	few
TGTGCCTGGAGTGTCCAGAGCTCCTATAATTCACCCCTCCACTTT	CAWSVQSSYNSPLHF	TRBV30	TRBJ1-6	-	-
TGTGCCAGCAGCTTAGGAGGGACAGGCTCATTCGAGCAGTACTTC	CASSLGGTGSFEQYF	TRBV7-9	TRBJ2-7	TRBD1	-
TGTGCCAGCAGCTTAGGATCAGAGACCCAGTACTTC	CASSLGSETQYF	TRBV7-6	TRBJ2-5	-	once
TGTGCCAGCAGTTACGGCGGACCACAAGAATTCCAGTACTTC	CASSYGGPQEFQYF	TRBV6-5	TRBJ2-5	-	-
TGTGCCAGCAGCTTAGCGTACGGGGGGAGCTCCTACGAGCAGTACTTC	CASSLAYGGSSYEQYF	TRBV7-9	TRBJ2-7	TRBD2	-
TGTGCCAGCTCGCTCGGAGGCGTCGGCAATGAGCAGTTCTTC	CASSLGGVGNEQFF	TRBV18	TRBJ2-1	-	many
TGTGCCAGCAGCGTAGGAGCGGGAAGGTACAATGAGCAGTTCTTC	CASSVGAGRYNEQFF	TRBV9	TRBJ2-1	TRBD2	few
TGTGCCAGCAGCGTCGGGGGAGTGGGCGGGGAGCTGTTTTTT	CASSVGGVGGELFF	TRBV9	TRBJ2-2	-	few
TGCGCCAGCAGTATGACAGGGGAGGATGGCTACACCTTC	CASSMTGEDGYTF	TRBV10-2	TRBJ1-2	TRBD1	-
TGCGCCAGCGGGACTTACCTCGCGAACACCGGGGAGCTGTTTTTT	CASGTYLANTGELFF	TRBV5-1	TRBJ2-2	-	once
TGTGCCAGCTCACCTCCACTAACCGGGCAAGAGACCCAGTACTTC	CASSPPLTGQETQYF	TRBV18	TRBJ2-5	-	-
TGTGCCAGCCAGGACAGGGGTTTCGCCGGGGAGCTGTTTTTT	CASQDRGFAGELFF	TRBV2	TRBJ2-2	TRBD1	-
TGCAGCGTTGCCGGAGTTGTAGCCAAAAACATTCAGTACTTC	CSVAGVVAKNIQYF	TRBV29-1	TRBJ2-4	-	-
TGTGCCAGCAGCGGGGGGGACAGCTATAATTCACCCCTCCACTTT	CASSGGDSYNSPLHF	TRBV11-1	TRBJ1-6	TRBD1	once
TGTGCCAGCAGCCGGGGACTAGCGGGCACAGATACGCAGTATTTT	CASSRGLAGTDTQYF	TRBV5-4	TRBJ2-3	TRBD2	-